These 25 T cell receptor beta chains came from one sample sequenced in a study of low-dose radiotherapy and immunotherapy resistance in tumors. Time point meaning: after trial treatment. Stated treatment: LDRT plus nivolumab, ipilimumab, low-dose cyclophosphamide and aspirin (RACIN trial). Gene-specific TRAV and TRBV primers were used for first-strand cDNA, covering alpha and beta chains. TCRs were amplified for 15 to 20 PCR cycles with a constant-region primer and V-primer adapter. TCRdb passed the reads through MiXCR, listing each CDR3 protein once. The sample comprises tens of thousands of distinct CDR3 sequences, under 25% of which are singletons, and 9.5% to 15% rests with the top ten. Sequencing used PBMCs, obtained after low-dose radiotherapy plus immunotherapy. The receptor source for this set is a female donor with ovarian cancer.

On this clonotype itself: A far larger clone is off by one base, so a read error is likely. The rearrangement joins TRBV2 to TRBJ2-5; D gene unclear. V shed 7 bases and J shed 11 bases, with 14 bases lying between them. The CDR3 consists of 11 residues. Looked up from germline, CDR1 is SNHLY and CDR2 is FYNNEI. The CDR3 bases are TGTGCCAGCACTTCAGACAATGAGCAGTACTTC. Amino acid sequence: CASTSDNEQYF.

This clonotype showed up many times. V and J are TRBV4-1 and TRBJ1-6, with 8 bases matching TRBD1. Per germline, CDR1 MGHRA and CDR2 YSYEKL. V was pared by 4 bases and J by 9 bases, with 8 bases of the junction left unmatched. The CDR3 loop spans 15 amino acids. The CDR3 reads CASSPPDRGSSPLHF. DNA of the CDR3: TGCGCCAGCAGCCCCCCCGACAGGGGCTCTTCACCCCTCCACTTT.

This clonotype has at least ten counts. This chain uses TRBV2 with TRBJ2-7; D is possibly TRBD1 (6 bases). From germline, CDR1 is SNHLY and CDR2 FYNNEI. The CDR3 consists of 17 residues. V lost 3 bases and J lost 3, with 21 bases in between. In DNA, the CDR3 is TGTGCCAGCAGTGACCCGACAGGTCTAAGAGAGCGCTACGAGCAGTACTTC. It yields the protein CASSDPTGLRERYEQYF.

This clonotype was seen just once. The genes are TRBV15 and TRBJ2-1; 14 bases agree with TRBD2. Trimming cost V 6 bases and J 8 bases; bases outside gene matches: 9. Germline V lookup: CDR1 LNHNV, CDR2 YYDKDF (reference sequence). There are 16 residues in the CDR3. The chain's CDR3 is CATSVQTSGRADEQFF. The CDR3 DNA reads as TGTGCCACCAGTGTCCAGACTAGCGGGAGGGCAGATGAGCAGTTCTTC.

This clonotype was detected many times. The genes are TRBV20-1 and TRBJ1-6; TRBD1 matches at 7 bases. Germline trimming cut 2 bases from V and 3 bases from J; bases unmatched to any gene: 4. There are 15 residues in the CDR3. Germline CDR1 is DFQATT and CDR2 is SNEGSKA (reference sequence). CDR3 DNA: TGCAGTGCTAGACCCCGACAGGGCTATAATTCACCCCTCCACTTT. Amino acids: CSARPRQGYNSPLHF.

The chain carries TRBV5-5 and TRBJ2-7; TRBD1 matches at 10 bases. This CDR3 comprises 16 residues. V trimming: 2 bases; J trimming: 1 base; junction bases outside the gene matches: 6. Germline lookup yields CDR1 SGHKS and CDR2 YYEKEE (reference sequence). The CDR3 here is CASSFTGTGASYEQYF. The CDR3 DNA sequence: TGTGCCAGCAGCTTCACAGGGACAGGGGCGTCCTACGAGCAGTACTTC.

This clonotype was counted ten times or more. The chain is built from TRBV3-1 and TRBJ2-1; possible D gene TRBD1, 6 bases. The CDR3 totals 15 residues. V lost 0 bases to trimming and J lost 4 bases, with 10 bases between them. CDR1 LGHDT and CDR2 YNNKEL come from the germline V gene (reference sequence). Here the CDR3 reads CASSQDPGQYNEQFF. Written as DNA, the CDR3 is TGTGCCAGCAGCCAAGACCCGGGACAATACAATGAGCAGTTCTTC.

This clonotype was counted at least ten times. CDR3 loop: CASSPLRVDRADEQFF. CDR3 in DNA: TGTGCCAGCAGCCCCCTGAGGGTGGACAGGGCCGATGAGCAGTTCTTC. The V gene is TRBV7-9, the J gene TRBJ2-1; TRBD1 aligns across 8 bases. Germline lookup yields CDR1 SEHNR and CDR2 FQNEAQ (reference sequence). The CDR3 totals 16 residues. J lost 8 bases, V lost 5 bases, and 14 bases had no gene match.

This clonotype has at least ten counts. The chain carries TRBV18 and TRBJ1-1; 11 bases are shared with TRBD1. Germline trimming cut 5 bases from V and 5 bases from J; bases unmatched to any gene: 13. The CDR3 contains 17 residues. Germline V gene sequence: CDR1 KGHSH, CDR2 LQKENI. In DNA, the CDR3 is TGTGCCAGCTCATCATCCGGGACAGGGGGGGGTGGGACTGAAGCTTTCTTT. Its protein product is CASSSSGTGGGGTEAFF.

This clonotype was seen repeatedly, ten times or more. V is TRBV19 and J is TRBJ2-2; TRBD1 agrees at 7 bases. After removal of 6 bases from V and 1 base from J, the junction contained 5 bases not matched to a gene. CDR3 length: 15 residues. Germline CDR1 and CDR2: LNHDA and SQIVND (reference sequence). The CDR3 spells CASRPRTGNTGELFF. The CDR3 DNA sequence: TGTGCCAGTAGACCAAGGACAGGGAACACCGGGGAGCTGTTTTTT.

This clonotype was picked up many times. This rearrangement joins TRBV29-1 to TRBJ2-3; D uncertain. Trimming stripped 7 bases from V and 4 bases from J, with 21 bases between. This CDR3 spans 15 amino acids. Germline V gene sequence: CDR1 SQVTM, CDR2 ANQGSEA. This CDR3 is CSAPPPGGSPDTQYF. Written as DNA, the CDR3 is TGCAGCGCTCCTCCCCCAGGTGGCAGCCCAGATACGCAGTATTTT.

This clonotype was counted ten times or more. The chain recombines TRBV2 with TRBJ1-2; 8 bases match TRBD1. V trimming: 2 bases; J trimming: 3 bases; junction bases outside the gene matches: 5. The germline CDR1 and CDR2 sequences are SNHLY and FYNNEI. The CDR3 has 15 amino acids. CDR3 sequence: CASSERTGQYYGYTF. In DNA, the CDR3 is TGTGCCAGCAGTGAACGGACAGGGCAGTACTATGGCTACACCTTC.

The chain has TRBV4-2 and TRBJ1-2, with no clear D. This CDR3 has 12 amino acids. CDR1 and CDR2 (germline): LGHNA, YNFKEQ. Trimming left V 4 bases short and J 5 bases short, with 8 bases between. In DNA form, the CDR3 reads TGTGCCAGCAGCCTTACAGAATATGGCTACACCTTC. Protein product: CASSLTEYGYTF.

The table lists this clonotype with many counts. The CDR3 protein is CASSLSTSGWDTQYF. The CDR3 nucleotides are TGCGCCAGCAGCTTGTCTACTAGCGGTTGGGATACGCAGTATTTT. This chain connects TRBV5-1 to TRBJ2-3; 8 positions agree with TRBD2. The CDR3 is made up of 15 amino acids. Germline V gene sequence: CDR1 SGHRS, CDR2 YFSETQ. V trimming: 1 base; J trimming: 6 bases; junction bases outside the gene matches: 7.

V usage is TRBV10-3 and J usage is TRBJ2-2; the match to TRBD1 covers 7 bases. Germline V CDR1 and CDR2: ENHRY, SYGVKD. J lost 0 bases, V lost 3 bases, and 7 bases had no gene match. CDR3 size: 17 residues. CDR3 coding DNA: TGTGCCATCAGTGATACCGTTGACAGGGCGAACACCGGGGAGCTGTTTTTT. Translated: CAISDTVDRANTGELFF.

This clonotype was detected ten times or more. This sequence joins TRBV6-2 or TRBV6-3 and TRBJ2-1; TRBD2 matches at 9 bases. CDR1 and CDR2 from the germline V gene are MNHEY and SVGEGT. The CDR3 spans 19 residues. V trimming: 0 bases; J trimming: 1 base; junction bases outside the gene matches: 10. The chain's CDR3 is CASSYSTGLAGVSYNEQFF. The CDR3 DNA sequence: TGTGCCAGCAGTTACTCCACCGGATTAGCGGGAGTTTCCTACAATGAGCAGTTCTTC.

In its sample, this clonotype was seen a few times. This chain uses TRBV20-1 with TRBJ2-1; 9 positions agree with TRBD2. V was clipped by 6 bases and J by 8 bases; unmatched bases: 14. The CDR3 extends over 15 amino acids. CDR1 is DFQATT, CDR2 SNEGSKA, per germline (reference sequence). CDR3 amino acids: CSAALRRGGRYEQFF. The CDR3 DNA reads as TGCAGTGCCGCCCTCCGGCGGGGGGGACGGTATGAGCAGTTCTTC.

Comments on this clonotype: A single base is all that separates this from a far larger clone, so a read error is likely. This chain uses TRBV5-1 with TRBJ2-1; D call uncertain. Germline CDR1 is SGHRS and CDR2 is YFSETQ. Trimming took 4 bases from V and 10 from J, leaving 18 bases between them. The CDR3 totals 14 residues. The CDR3 is CASSPGPGSYEQFF. CDR3 DNA sequence: TGCGCCAGCAGCCCCGGCCCCGGTTCCTACGAGCAGTTCTTC.

This clonotype was picked up a small number of times. A much larger clone is a single base away; this may be a read error. The chain has TRBV6-1 and TRBJ2-7; 10 positions match TRBD2. This CDR3 is built from 14 residues. The germline V gene has CDR1 MNHNS and CDR2 SASEGT. CDR3 loop: CASSSSGGFYEQCF. CDR3 DNA: TGTGCCAGCAGTTCTAGCGGGGGCTTCTACGAGCAGTGCTTC.

This clonotype was seen many times. The rearrangement uses TRBV5-1 and TRBJ2-7, with D hard to call. The CDR3 has 11 residues. V dropped 4 bases and J dropped 0 bases, with 2 bases sitting between them. The germline V gene encodes CDR1 SGHRS and CDR2 YFSETQ. The CDR3 here is CASSASYEQYF. In DNA, the CDR3 is TGCGCCAGCAGCGCCTCCTACGAGCAGTACTTC.

The chain carries TRBV12-3 or TRBV12-4 and TRBJ2-1; the match to TRBD1 covers 9 bases. This CDR3 region has 16 residues. The V segment lost 6 bases and the J segment 3 bases; nucleotides outside the gene matches: 9. DNA for the CDR3: TGTGCCAGCAGCCAGCTTTCGGGACAGGGCTACAATGAGCAGTTCTTC. This sequence encodes CASSQLSGQGYNEQFF.

This clonotype was detected a few times. V gene TRBV27 combines with J gene TRBJ2-7; 8 bases are a match to TRBD1. Germline CDR1 is MNHEY and CDR2 is SMNVEV (reference sequence). The CDR3 is 14 residues long. With V trimmed by 2 bases and J by 6 bases, 6 bases remained unmatched. The CDR3 sequence: CASSLRATGVEQYF. CDR3 sequence (DNA): TGTGCCAGCAGTTTAAGGGCGACAGGGGTCGAGCAGTACTTC.

This clonotype turned up a few times. Only one base separates this from a far larger clonotype, so it likely reflects a read error. The J gene is TRBJ2-1, the V gene TRBV5-1; 11 bases are shared with TRBD1. The V gene end was trimmed by 4 bases and the J gene end by 10 bases; junction bases not matched to a gene: 7. Germline V gene data show CDR1 as SGHRS and CDR2 as YFSETQ. This CDR3 comprises 14 residues. This CDR3 reads CASSRTGGNYEQFF. The CDR3 coding sequence is TGCGCCAGCAGCCGGACAGGGGGCAACTACGAGCAGTTCTTC.

This clonotype appeared a few times. Being one base from a much bigger clone, this may be a read error. This rearrangement joins TRBV4-1 to TRBJ2-7, with 10 bases matching TRBD2. CDR1 is MGHRA and CDR2 is YSYEKL in the germline V gene. This CDR3 is 15 amino acids long. With V trimmed by 4 bases and J by 6 bases, 9 bases remained unmatched. CDR3 amino acids: CASSPGLAREGEQYF. The CDR3 coding sequence is TGCGCCAGCAGCCCGGGACTAGCGAGAGAAGGCGAGCAGTACTTC.

The gene calls are TRBV5-1 and TRBJ2-1; D might be TRBD1 (6 bases). Germline V gene sequence: CDR1 SGHRS, CDR2 YFSETQ. V lost 3 bases, J lost 5 bases, and 12 bases lay in between. The CDR3 has 14 residues. CDR3 sequence: CASSSDRTNNEQFF. Here the CDR3 DNA reads TGCGCCAGCAGCTCCGACAGGACCAACAATGAGCAGTTCTTC.